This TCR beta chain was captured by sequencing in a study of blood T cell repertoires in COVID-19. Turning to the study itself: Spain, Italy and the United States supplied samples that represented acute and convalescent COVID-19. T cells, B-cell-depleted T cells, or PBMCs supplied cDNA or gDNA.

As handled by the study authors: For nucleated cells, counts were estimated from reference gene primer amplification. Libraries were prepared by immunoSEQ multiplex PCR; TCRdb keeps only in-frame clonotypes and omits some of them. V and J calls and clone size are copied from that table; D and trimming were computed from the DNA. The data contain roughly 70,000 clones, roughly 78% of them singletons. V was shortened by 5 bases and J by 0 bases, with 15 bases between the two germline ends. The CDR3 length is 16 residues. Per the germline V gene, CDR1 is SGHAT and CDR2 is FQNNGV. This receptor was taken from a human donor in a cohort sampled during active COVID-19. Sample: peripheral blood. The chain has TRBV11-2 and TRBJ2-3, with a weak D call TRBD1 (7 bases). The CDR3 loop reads CASSPGVGGSTDTQYF. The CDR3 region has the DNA TGTGCCAGCAGCCCGGGAGTAGGGGGCAGCACAGATACGCAGTATTTT.